This record looks at one TCR beta chain sequence and its context. These data originate in a study of blood T cell repertoires in COVID-19. Study summary: Donors in the United States, Italy and Spain gave samples during acute or convalescent COVID-19. T cells, B-cell-depleted T cells, or PBMCs provided the cDNA or gDNA that served as material.

Methods used by the authors: Cell counts per sample came from amplifying reference gene primers. Profiling relied on immunoSEQ multiplex PCR, and the TCRdb table lists in-frame clones only, not all of them. The D gene and trimming were derived from the DNA, and the V and J assignments and clone size from that table. Among approximately 250,000 clones listed, 75% to 85% were seen once. Germline V lookup: CDR1 MNHEY, CDR2 SVGEGT. V lost 6 bases, J lost 5 bases, and 11 bases lay in between. The CDR3 contains 13 residues. This chain uses TRBV6-2 or TRBV6-3 with TRBJ1-5; D remains unclear. This clonotype originated in a woman in her thirties or forties who had recovered from COVID-19. The sequenced material came from peripheral blood. As DNA, the CDR3 is TGTGCCAGCAGCCCGTGGCCCCATCAGCCCCAGCATTTT. This encodes CASSPWPHQPQHF.